The clone carrying this T cell receptor beta chain was observed at least ten times. The sample is drawn from a study of T-cell reconstitution after alpha-beta-depleted transplantation in children. V lost 4 bases, J lost 4 bases, and 9 bases stayed unmatched. Germline assignment: CDR1 MGHRA and CDR2 YSYEKL. This CDR3 spans 17 amino acids. TCRbeta library preparation incorporated unique molecular identifiers. TCRdb reprocessed the PCR reads with MiXCR, giving one entry per CDR3 protein. The sample lists 100,000 to 120,000 distinct CDR3 sequences, about 9.3% seen once, with about 8.8% in the top ten. This chain links TRBV4-1 with TRBJ2-7; 14 nucleotides line up with TRBD2. The source of this sequence is a human donor who donated a stem cell graft to a child with acute lymphoblastic leukemia. This specimen was PBMCs from the stem cell graft donor, taken from the stem cell graft. For the CDR3, the DNA is TGCGCCAGCAGCCCCGGACTAGCGGGGGGAATCTCTTACGAGCAGTACTTC. It codes for CASSPGLAGGISYEQYF.